This TCR beta chain was profiled in a study of blood T cell repertoires in COVID-19. Libraries were prepared by immunoSEQ multiplex PCR; TCRdb keeps only in-frame clonotypes and omits some of them. Of 150,000 to 200,000 clones in the sample, over 80% were seen once. The sequence was collected from a woman older than 75 with active or convalescent COVID-19. Input material: peripheral blood.

CDR3 sequence (DNA): TGTGCCAGCTCACCCTCGGCAACAGGGGGTAGGTACGAGCAGTACTTC. Translated, it gives CASSPSATGGRYEQYF. The chain is built from TRBV18 and TRBJ2-7; 8 positions match TRBD1. Germline lookup yields CDR1 KGHSH and CDR2 LQKENI. The CDR3 is made up of 16 amino acids. V shed 3 bases, J shed 4 bases, and the junction held 11 bases outside the gene matches.